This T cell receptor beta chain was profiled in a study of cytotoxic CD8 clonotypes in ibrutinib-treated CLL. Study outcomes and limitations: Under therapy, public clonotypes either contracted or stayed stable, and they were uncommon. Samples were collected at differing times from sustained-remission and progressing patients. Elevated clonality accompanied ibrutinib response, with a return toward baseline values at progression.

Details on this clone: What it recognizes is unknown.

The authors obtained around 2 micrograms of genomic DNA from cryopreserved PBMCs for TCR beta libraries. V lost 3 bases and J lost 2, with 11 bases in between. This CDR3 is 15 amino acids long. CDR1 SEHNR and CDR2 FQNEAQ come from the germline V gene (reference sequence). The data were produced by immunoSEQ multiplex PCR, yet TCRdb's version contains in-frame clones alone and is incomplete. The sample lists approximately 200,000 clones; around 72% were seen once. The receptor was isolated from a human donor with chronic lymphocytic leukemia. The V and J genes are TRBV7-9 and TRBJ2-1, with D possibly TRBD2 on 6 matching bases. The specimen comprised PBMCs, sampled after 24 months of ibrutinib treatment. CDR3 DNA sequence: TGTGCCAGCAGCTTGAGGAGCGGGCCCTACAATGAGCAGTTCTTC. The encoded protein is CASSLRSGPYNEQFF. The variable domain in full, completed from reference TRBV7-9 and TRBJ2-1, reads DTGVSQNPRHKITKRGQNVTFRCDPISEHNRLYWYRQTLGQGPEFLTYFQNEAQLEKSRLLSDRFSAERPKGSFSTLEIQRTEQGDSAMYLCASSLRSGPYNEQFFGPGTRLTVL.